This TCR beta chain was observed in a study of CD8+CD57+ T cells in acquired aplastic anemia (dated by TCRdb to 2017 to 2018). About the study as a whole: Extracted DNA from sorted CD4+ and CD8+ cells averaged 3.2 ug, ranging from roughly 0.17 to 27.4 ug. CD8+CD57+ expansion was defined as frequency above the mean frequency observed in healthy subjects.

Including the terminal cysteine and phenylalanine, the CDR3 comprises 15 residues. Here the CDR3 DNA is all that survives: 45 bases in frame from base 1. Reading the germline V gene gives CDR1 MNHEY and CDR2 SVGAGI. V loses 5 bases, J loses 3 bases, and the germline ends lie 17 bases apart. What the study reported, not specific to this receptor: Twenty-nine CD8+ CDR3 sequences were shared between patients and controls but appeared highly expressed in patients and within their immunodominant clones. CD8+ Simpson's diversity did not differ significantly between patients and healthy controls (P=0.060).

Comment on this clonotype: Its antigen target is currently unknown. Qualities for individual bases were not recorded, and no much larger clone is one base off.

Genomic DNA served as template for TCR beta VDJ combination and CDR3 sequence profiling. An Illumina HiSeq 2000 was the platform used for TCR repertoire sequencing. Under the source paper's analysis protocol: TRBV/TRBJ rearrangement plots, CDR3 size and DJ length profiles, and Simpson's diversity index were used to assess repertoires. The immunodominant clone was defined as the most abundant DNA sequence in deep sequencing data. CDR3 amino acid sequences were screened for sharing across subjects and were compared with published repertoires and the VDJdb database. The raw public data were reprocessed by TCRdb itself: fastp quality trimming at Q25, MiXCR clonotype calling, in-frame beta chains only. Merged by CDR3 protein, the rows form single entries marked with the most common genes and DNA. The authors' filters were not applied to this entry. The sample table contains some 200,000 distinct CDR3 sequences; only one count was recorded for approximately 60% of them. The top ten clones comprise around 60% of the sample.

Expansion of CD8+CD57+ cells had been shown by flow cytometry in the patients chosen for sequencing. Every patient had a diagnosis of severe acquired aplastic anemia based on International Study of Aplastic Anemia and Agranulocytosis and Camitta criteria. Patients had received no therapy at the time of blood sampling. In this study, sorted CD4+ and CD8+ T cells from the blood of healthy subjects and of severe aplastic anemia patients had their TCR repertoires deep-sequenced. Patients were enrolled under clinicaltrials.gov protocols 00001620, 01623167, 00001397, 00071045, 00081523 and 00961064 in the USA. Ficoll-Paque density gradient centrifugation was used to isolate peripheral blood mononuclear cells. Before DNA extraction, CD4+ and CD8+ T cells were sorted by FACS or by magnetic beads.

The source is a human donor with aplastic anemia. Sequenced input: sorted CD4+, CD8+, or CD8+CD57+ T cells (not recorded which) from PBMCs. The chain uses TRBV6-5 and TRBJ2-7; possibly the D gene is TRBD2, per 6 matching bases. The CDR3 protein: CASSQTGEIYYEQYF. The DNA reads TGTGCCAGCAGTCAGACGGGGGAAATCTACTACGAGCAGTACTTC.